The rows below give T cell receptor beta chains drawn from one sample of a study of OX40 agonist ivuxolimab in advanced cancers. Clones were read by immunoSEQ multiplex PCR, and TCRdb kept only the in-frame ones, dropping some. The table shows about 76,000 clones, with 85% occurring only once. This specimen was CD4+ or CD8+ T cells sorted from blood, taken in a trial of the OX40 agonist ivuxolimab. The receptors derive from an adult with an advanced solid tumor such as melanoma, head and neck, liver or kidney cancer. Both conserved end residues are part of each CDR3. A D gene is named only where the DNA matches it firmly. Where a row states a size, it is once, few, many or the class of an expanded clone; other rows omit it.

>TRBJ1-3|TRBV7-8|NA|NA
TGTGCCAGCAGCCTCGGGGGTGGGAGAGGAAACACCATATATTTT
CASSLGGGRGNTIYF
>TRBJ1-2|TRBV29-1|TRBD1|NA
TGCAGCGCTGGACAGGGAGCCGTCTATGGCTACACCTTC
CSAGQGAVYGYTF
>TRBJ2-1|TRBV7-6|TRBD2|NA
TGTGCCAGCAGCTTGAGCGGGGGCTCCTACAATGAGCAGTTCTTC
CASSLSGGSYNEQFF
>TRBJ1-2|TRBV11-1|NA|NA
TGTGCCAGCAGCTTTACCGTGACAGATAACTATGGCTACACCTTC
CASSFTVTDNYGYTF
>TRBJ1-5|TRBV7-9|TRBD1|NA
TGTGCCAGCAGCTTAACGACAGGGTTTGAGCCCCAGCATTTT
CASSLTTGFEPQHF
>TRBJ2-5|TRBV11-3|NA|NA
TGTGCCAGCAGCCGGGGACGTAATACCCAAGAGACCCAGTACTTC
CASSRGRNTQETQYF
>TRBJ2-7|TRBV15|NA|NA
TGTGCCACCAGCGTACTCCAGGACAGCCCCTACGAGCAGTACTTC
CATSVLQDSPYEQYF
>TRBJ2-3|TRBV30|NA|NA
TGTGCCTGGAGTGTCCTACTAGCTTTTAGGAATACGCAGTATTTT
CAWSVLLAFRNTQYF
>TRBJ1-2|TRBV5-1|TRBD1|few
TGCGCCAGCAGCTTGGCCACAGGGGAGGTGGCTGGCTACACCTTC
CASSLATGEVAGYTF
>TRBJ2-7|TRBV9|NA|NA
TGTGCCAGCAGCGTAGACCCGCAGACCTACGAGCAGTACTTC
CASSVDPQTYEQYF
>TRBJ2-7|TRBV7-2|TRBD2|few
TGTGCCAGCAGCTTAGGGGGCGGGGGGCGAGCCTCCTACGAGCAGTACTTC
CASSLGGGGRASYEQYF
>TRBJ1-2|TRBV6-5|TRBD1|NA
TGTGCCAGCAGTTCACGGGGACAGAAAAACTATGGCTACACCTTC
CASSSRGQKNYGYTF
>TRBJ2-5|TRBV7-7|NA|NA
TGTGCTAGCAGCCCGACAGTCCGGGAGACCCAGTACTTC
CASSPTVRETQYF
>TRBJ2-7|TRBV5-1|NA|NA
TGCGCCAGCAGCCAAGGAGGGGGCTCCTACGAGCAGTACTTC
CASSQGGGSYEQYF
>TRBJ1-2|TRBV6-5|NA|NA
TGTGCCAGCAGTTACAATGACCGAGGCTACACCTTC
CASSYNDRGYTF
>TRBJ2-3|TRBV7-3|TRBD2|NA
TGTGCCAGCAGCCCGGGGACTAGCGGGGCCACAGATACGCAGTATTTT
CASSPGTSGATDTQYF
>TRBJ2-6|TRBV6-8|NA|medium-sized
TGTGCCAGCAGGCCAGGGGGCGGGAGGGCCGATGGGGCCAACGTCCTGACTTTC
CASRPGGGRADGANVLTF
>TRBJ2-7|TRBV5-1|TRBD2|NA
TGCGCCAGCAGCCCGCGTCTAGCGGGGAGCTCCTACGAGCAGTACTTC
CASSPRLAGSSYEQYF
>TRBJ1-5|TRBV5-8|NA|NA
TGTGCCAGCAGCCTCCAAGTGGGTCAGCCCCAGCATTTT
CASSLQVGQPQHF
>TRBJ1-1|TRBV7-8|NA|NA
TGTGCCAGCAGCTCACAGGGAGGCGGGAACACTGAAGCTTTCTTT
CASSSQGGGNTEAFF
>TRBJ2-5|TRBV28|NA|few
TGTGCCAGCAGTCGCTTCGGACTCCGAGGGGAGACCCAGTACTTC
CASSRFGLRGETQYF
>TRBJ1-3|TRBV7-2|NA|NA
TGTGCCAGCAGCTCCCGGGCCTCGTCCTCTGGAAACACCATATATTTT
CASSSRASSSGNTIYF
>TRBJ1-2|TRBV7-3|NA|NA
TGTGCCAGCAGCTTAACAGCTAACTATGGCTACACCTTC
CASSLTANYGYTF
>TRBJ2-3|TRBV7-3|NA|NA
TGTGCCAGCAGCTTATTGCTGACAGATACGCAGTATTTT
CASSLLLTDTQYF
>TRBJ2-3|TRBV9|NA|once
TGTGCCAGCAGCGGGAGTGTGAAGGGCGTCACAGATACGCAGTATTTT
CASSGSVKGVTDTQYF
>TRBJ2-7|TRBV7-9|NA|NA
TGTGCCAGCAGCTTAGTGGCTACAAGCGAGCAGTACTTC
CASSLVATSEQYF
>TRBJ1-1|TRBV6-6|NA|NA
TGTCCCAGCAGTAGAAAACAATCTGAAGCTTTCTTT
CPSSRKQSEAFF
>TRBJ2-7|TRBV30|TRBD1|NA
TGTGCCTGGAGTGACCTCGGACAGGCGAACTACGAGCAGTACTTC
CAWSDLGQANYEQYF
>TRBJ2-7|TRBV5-8|NA|NA
TGTGCCAGCAGCCAGGGGCGAGGGGACGAGCAGTACTTC
CASSQGRGDEQYF
>TRBJ2-2|TRBV9|TRBD1|once
TGTGCCAGCAGCGTAAAGGGGGCGGGCACCGGGGAGCTGTTTTTT
CASSVKGAGTGELFF
>TRBJ1-4|TRBV19|NA|few
TGTGCCACCAATTCAGGGCAGGGCTCCGGAAAACTGTTTTTT
CATNSGQGSGKLFF
>TRBJ1-5|TRBV10-3|TRBD1|NA
TGTGCCACCGGACAGGCTAGCAATCAGCCCCAGCATTTT
CATGQASNQPQHF
>TRBJ1-5|TRBV7-9|NA|NA
TGTGCCAGCAGCTCCTTCCGGGACAGCAATCAGCCCCAGCATTTT
CASSSFRDSNQPQHF
>TRBJ2-7|TRBV6-6|NA|NA
TGTGCCAGCACTAATACAGGGATTGGGTACGAGCAGTACTTC
CASTNTGIGYEQYF
>TRBJ2-2|TRBV19|NA|NA
TGTGCCACCACAAACGGCCTAGCTAACACCGGGGAGCTGTTTTTT
CATTNGLANTGELFF
>TRBJ2-5|TRBV14|NA|NA
TGTGCCAGCAGCCCCCGGGGGCAAGGGCGGACCCAGTACTTC
CASSPRGQGRTQYF
>TRBJ2-7|TRBV11-3|NA|NA
TGTGCCAGCAGCTTAGGAGGGCAGGGAAGATCCTACGAGCAGTACTTC
CASSLGGQGRSYEQYF
>TRBJ2-5|TRBV29-1|NA|once
TGCAGCGTTGTCCCACGGAGAGAAGAGACCCAGTACTTC
CSVVPRREETQYF
>TRBJ1-6|TRBV9|NA|NA
TGTGCCAGCAGCGTATCCCAGAACTATAATTCACCCCTCCACTTT
CASSVSQNYNSPLHF
>TRBJ2-7|TRBV6-5|NA|NA
TGTGCCAGCAGTTTGAGGACTCCCTACGAGCAGTACTTC
CASSLRTPYEQYF
>TRBJ1-1|TRBV27|NA|once
TGTGCCAGCAGCATCGAAGGCACGGGCAGGGCTGAAGCTTTCTTT
CASSIEGTGRAEAFF
>TRBJ2-7|TRBV7-8|TRBD1|NA
TGTGCCAGCAGCTTAGGGACAGGGTCGTCCTACGAGCAGTACTTC
CASSLGTGSSYEQYF
>TRBJ1-4|TRBV9|NA|NA
TGTGCCAGCAGCGTAAGCCCAGGGAGAGGCGAAAAACTGTTTTTT
CASSVSPGRGEKLFF
>TRBJ2-5|TRBV7-9|NA|NA
TGTGCCAGCAGCACCGGGACCGACCCTGGGGGGGAGACCCAGTACTTC
CASSTGTDPGGETQYF
>TRBJ1-3|TRBV18|NA|NA
TGTGCCAGCTCACCTCTAGGACGGGACTCTGGAAACACCATATATTTT
CASSPLGRDSGNTIYF
>TRBJ1-1|TRBV5-6|NA|once
TGTGCCAGCAGCCCACAGGGTCTAGCGAACACTGAAGCTTTCTTT
CASSPQGLANTEAFF
>TRBJ1-3|TRBV7-8|NA|NA
TGTGCCAGCAGCCCGTACGACCCGGGACGGGTCTCTGGAAACACCATATATTTT
CASSPYDPGRVSGNTIYF
>TRBJ2-1|TRBV6-5|NA|NA
TGTGCCAGCACCAGAAAGTTTGACTCCTACAATGAGCAGTTCTTC
CASTRKFDSYNEQFF
>TRBJ1-2|TRBV4-1|NA|NA
TGCGCCAGCAGCCAAGGCTCGTGGTCTAACTATGGCTACACCTTC
CASSQGSWSNYGYTF
>TRBJ2-3|TRBV7-2|NA|NA
TGTGCCAGCAGCTTAGGCAGGCCCACAGATACGCAGTATTTT
CASSLGRPTDTQYF
>TRBJ2-7|TRBV27|NA|once
TGTGCCAGCAGCTCGGACCGCCACTACGAGCAGTACTTC
CASSSDRHYEQYF
>TRBJ2-2|TRBV30|NA|NA
TGTGCCTCCTCCCGGACAAGGAGGGAGCTGTTTTTT
CASSRTRRELFF
>TRBJ2-1|TRBV5-1|NA|NA
TGCGCCAGCAACAGGGAGAGCTCCTACAATGAGCAGTTCTTC
CASNRESSYNEQFF
>TRBJ1-2|TRBV19|NA|once
TGTGCCAGTAGTATAGAGGGAACAGGGAGTGGCTACACCTTC
CASSIEGTGSGYTF
>TRBJ1-5|TRBV5-6|NA|once
TGTGCCAGCAGCTTGTGGAAGGTTAGGTTCGGCAATCAGCCCCAGCATTTT
CASSLWKVRFGNQPQHF
>TRBJ2-1|TRBV20-1|NA|NA
TGCAGTGCTTCTAGGCAGGACTTTCGGTTCTTC
CSASRQDFRFF
>TRBJ1-6|TRBV7-2|TRBD1|once
TGTGCCAGCAGCTCCGGACAGGGTACTTCACCCCTCCACTTT
CASSSGQGTSPLHF
>TRBJ2-2|TRBV11-2|NA|NA
TGTGCCAGCAGCTTAGTCGGCAGGAACACCGGGGAGCTGTTTTTT
CASSLVGRNTGELFF
>TRBJ2-1|TRBV7-3|TRBD2|NA
TGTGCCAGCAGCTTTGGGACTAGCGGCGACAATGAGCAGTTCTTC
CASSFGTSGDNEQFF